These T cell receptor beta chains were read from a single sample in a study of cytomegalovirus exposure and HLA in healthy donors. Clones were read by immunoSEQ multiplex PCR, and TCRdb kept only the in-frame ones, dropping some. The table includes more than 150,000 clones, roughly 79% detected once. What was sequenced was PBMCs. These receptors came from a middle-aged woman in good health and CMV-seropositive. CDR3s include the opening cysteine and the closing phenylalanine or tryptophan. Fields, in order: V gene, J gene, D gene, clone size, CDR3 DNA, CDR3 protein. The D gene is left open where the match is weak. Rows may omit the clone size; those that give it use once, few, many or a size class.

V: TRBV29-1
J: TRBJ2-3
D: .
size: few
DNA: TGCAGCGTTCCGGGGGGCCCCCGGGATGGAGATACGCAGTATTTT
CDR3: CSVPGGPRDGDTQYF

V: TRBV5-1
J: TRBJ1-4
D: .
size: .
DNA: TGCGCCAGCAGTTTTGGACAGTTCGTCGAAAATGAAAAACTGTTTTTT
CDR3: CASSFGQFVENEKLFF

V: TRBV6-5
J: TRBJ1-2
D: .
size: .
DNA: TGTGCCAGCAGGCCGGGGCAGGGGCGCTATGGCTACACCTTC
CDR3: CASRPGQGRYGYTF

V: TRBV29-1
J: TRBJ1-2
D: .
size: .
DNA: TGCAGCGTTGTCGCCCAGATACCTTTCTATGGCTACACCTTC
CDR3: CSVVAQIPFYGYTF

V: TRBV7-9
J: TRBJ2-3
D: .
size: .
DNA: TGTGCCAGCAGTCAAGGGGCACCTCTCAACACAGATACGCAGTATTTT
CDR3: CASSQGAPLNTDTQYF

V: TRBV19
J: TRBJ1-5
D: .
size: .
DNA: TGTGCCAGTAGTATTCCCGGAGTTGGCAATCAGCCCCAGCATTTT
CDR3: CASSIPGVGNQPQHF

V: TRBV10-3
J: TRBJ1-1
D: TRBD1
size: few
DNA: TGTGCCACCCGGGAGGGGGCGGCCATGAACACTGAAGCTTTCTTT
CDR3: CATREGAAMNTEAFF

V: TRBV27
J: TRBJ1-5
D: TRBD1
size: .
DNA: TGTGCCAGCAGGAATTTACAGGGGGTCAATCAGCCCCAGCATTTT
CDR3: CASRNLQGVNQPQHF

V: TRBV28
J: TRBJ2-2
D: .
size: .
DNA: TGTGCCAGCAGGAAGGGACTCGCGAACACCGGGGAGCTGTTTTTT
CDR3: CASRKGLANTGELFF

V: TRBV6-6
J: TRBJ1-4
D: .
size: .
DNA: TGTGCCAGCACAATCCCGGGGGGGGGTGAAAAACTGTTTTTT
CDR3: CASTIPGGGEKLFF

V: TRBV5-1
J: TRBJ1-2
D: .
size: few
DNA: TGCGCCAGCAGCTTGGCCGGGAGAAGCGGCTACACCTTC
CDR3: CASSLAGRSGYTF

V: TRBV19
J: TRBJ1-4
D: .
size: .
DNA: TGTGCCAGTAGTATCGGAGGGGTAGGAGGTGAAAAACTGTTTTTT
CDR3: CASSIGGVGGEKLFF

V: TRBV6-5
J: TRBJ2-7
D: .
size: .
DNA: TGTGCCAGCAGTTACTCAATGGCGGGTTCCCAAGGCGAGCAGTACTTC
CDR3: CASSYSMAGSQGEQYF

V: TRBV5-6
J: TRBJ1-1
D: .
size: .
DNA: TGTGCCAGCAGCTTGTCATTTAACACTGAAGCTTTCTTT
CDR3: CASSLSFNTEAFF

V: TRBV19
J: TRBJ2-7
D: TRBD1
size: .
DNA: TGTGCCAGTAGTAGAGCCGGGACAGTCTCCTACGAGCAGTACTTC
CDR3: CASSRAGTVSYEQYF

V: TRBV5-1
J: TRBJ2-3
D: .
size: .
DNA: TGCGCCAGCAGCTTGGAGGTGGGCCTGAGCACAGATACGCAGTATTTT
CDR3: CASSLEVGLSTDTQYF

V: TRBV2
J: TRBJ1-1
D: TRBD1
size: .
DNA: TGTGCCAGCAGTCAAGATACAGGGGCTAACACTGAAGCTTTCTTT
CDR3: CASSQDTGANTEAFF

V: TRBV5-1
J: TRBJ2-1
D: TRBD1
size: .
DNA: TGCGCCAGCAGCTCCGGGACAGACAATGAGCAGTTCTTC
CDR3: CASSSGTDNEQFF

V: TRBV28
J: TRBJ2-1
D: .
size: .
DNA: TGTGCCAGCAAGGGGCCTTACAATGAGCAGTTCTTC
CDR3: CASKGPYNEQFF

V: TRBV2
J: TRBJ1-6
D: .
size: .
DNA: TGTGCCAGCATACAGGAGAGATATAATTCACCCCTCCACTTT
CDR3: CASIQERYNSPLHF

V: TRBV28
J: TRBJ2-1
D: .
size: .
DNA: TGTGCCAGCAGTTTATATCTCCGCTCCGGGTACAATGAGCAGTTCTTC
CDR3: CASSLYLRSGYNEQFF

V: TRBV27
J: TRBJ1-4
D: TRBD1
size: .
DNA: TGTGCCAGCAGTTTTTGGGGAACAGGGGATGAAAAACTGTTTTTT
CDR3: CASSFWGTGDEKLFF

V: TRBV7-9
J: TRBJ2-2
D: .
size: .
DNA: TGTGCCAGCAGCTCCACATCGACATCAGCGAACACCGGGGAGCTGTTTTTT
CDR3: CASSSTSTSANTGELFF

V: TRBV7-2
J: TRBJ1-5
D: .
size: once
DNA: TGTGCCAGCAGCCGATCTACAGGAAAGGATCAGCCCCAGCATTTT
CDR3: CASSRSTGKDQPQHF